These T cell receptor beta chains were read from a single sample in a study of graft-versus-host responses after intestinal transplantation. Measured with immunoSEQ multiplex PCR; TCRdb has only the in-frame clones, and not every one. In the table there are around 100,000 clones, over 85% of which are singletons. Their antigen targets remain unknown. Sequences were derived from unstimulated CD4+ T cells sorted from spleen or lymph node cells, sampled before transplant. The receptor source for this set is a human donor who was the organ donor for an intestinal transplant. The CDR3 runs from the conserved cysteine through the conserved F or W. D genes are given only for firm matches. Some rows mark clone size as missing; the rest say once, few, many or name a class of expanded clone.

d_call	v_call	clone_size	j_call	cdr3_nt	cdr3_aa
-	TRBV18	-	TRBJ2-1	TGTGCCAGCTGCCTTCACGAGGGCGTCTACAATGAGCAGTTCTTC	CASCLHEGVYNEQFF
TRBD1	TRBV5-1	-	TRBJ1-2	TGCGCCAGCAGCTTCCAGGACAGGTTTGATGGCTACACCTTC	CASSFQDRFDGYTF
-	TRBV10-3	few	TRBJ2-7	TGTGCCATCAGTGAGTCGCTGCAGGGTCCCTACGAGCAGTACTTC	CAISESLQGPYEQYF
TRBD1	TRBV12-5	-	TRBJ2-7	TGTGCTAGTGGTTTGGTAGGGACAGTGTACGAGCAGTACTTC	CASGLVGTVYEQYF
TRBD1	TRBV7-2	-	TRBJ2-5	TGTGCCAGCAGCTTAGCGCTGGGACAGGGGCCCCTCCAAGAGACCCAGTACTTC	CASSLALGQGPLQETQYF
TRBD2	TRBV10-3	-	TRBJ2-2	TGTGCCATCAGTGAAATAGCGGGGAACACCGGGGAGCTGTTTTTT	CAISEIAGNTGELFF
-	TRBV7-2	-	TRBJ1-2	TGTGCCAGCAGCGCGCAGGTACCTAACTATGGCTACACCTTC	CASSAQVPNYGYTF
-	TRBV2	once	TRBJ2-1	TGTGCCAGCAGTGAAGATTTGTCTAGCTTCGATGAGCAGTTCTTC	CASSEDLSSFDEQFF
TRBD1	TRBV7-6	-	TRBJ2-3	TGTGCCAGCAGCCCCCTACAGGGGGCAGATACGCAGTATTTT	CASSPLQGADTQYF
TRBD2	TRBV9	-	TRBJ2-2	TGTGCCAGCAGCCCGGAGACTAGCGGGAGGGGGTGGACCGGGGAGCTGTTTTTT	CASSPETSGRGWTGELFF
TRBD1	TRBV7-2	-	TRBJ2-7	TGTGCCAGCAGCTCATGGGACAGGGGCTACGAGCAGTACTTC	CASSSWDRGYEQYF
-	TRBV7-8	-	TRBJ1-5	TGTGCCAGCAGCTTAGATCGGTCAGTTATGAGCAATCAGCCCCAGCATTTT	CASSLDRSVMSNQPQHF
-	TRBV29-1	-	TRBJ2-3	TGCAGCGTTGAACGGGTCGCAGGGAGTGCAGATACGCAGTATTTT	CSVERVAGSADTQYF
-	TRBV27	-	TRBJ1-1	TGTGCCAGCAGTTTAGCCGGGGGCCCGAACACTGAAGCTTTCTTT	CASSLAGGPNTEAFF
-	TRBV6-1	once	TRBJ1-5	TGTGCCAGCAGTTTCAATAGCAATCAGCCCCAGCATTTT	CASSFNSNQPQHF
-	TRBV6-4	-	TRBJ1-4	TGTGCCAGCAGGGCCCGACAGGCCTTTAGGGAAAAACTGTTTTTT	CASRARQAFREKLFF
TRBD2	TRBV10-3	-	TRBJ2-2	TGTGCCATCAGTGGGCTAGCGGGAGGTCAAACCGGGGAGCTGTTTTTT	CAISGLAGGQTGELFF